These T cell receptor beta chains were read from a single sample in a study of blood T cell repertoires in COVID-19. Only in-frame clones appear in the TCRdb table, and some are missing; sequencing was by immunoSEQ multiplex PCR. The data show approximately 220,000 clones, over 80% seen once. Input material: peripheral blood. The receptors originated from a man aged 35 to 55 with acute or convalescent COVID-19. Each CDR3 is given with its conserved first and last residue. The D gene is left open where the match is weak. Clone sizes are given selectively: once, few, many, or a class where the clone is expanded.

d_call	v_call	clone_size	j_call	cdr3_nt	cdr3_aa
NA	TRBV18	NA	TRBJ1-5	TGTGCCAGCTCTCCCGCGGGAGGGATTAGCAATCAGCCCCAGCATTTT	CASSPAGGISNQPQHF
NA	TRBV5-8	NA	TRBJ1-2	TGTGCCAGCAGCCCTCGTTACAGGGTTAGCTATGGCTACACCTTC	CASSPRYRVSYGYTF
NA	TRBV19	NA	TRBJ2-5	TGTGCCAGTAATCCTAGCGCCCGAGGGAACCAAGAGACCCAGTACTTC	CASNPSARGNQETQYF
NA	TRBV5-1	NA	TRBJ1-2	TGCGCCAGCAGCGAACCGGGTTACAACTATGGCTACACCTTC	CASSEPGYNYGYTF
NA	TRBV5-5	NA	TRBJ2-1	TGTGCCAGCAGCTTGCGGGGCTCCTACAATGAGCAGTTCTTC	CASSLRGSYNEQFF
TRBD2	TRBV24-1	NA	TRBJ2-1	TGTGCCACCAGTGTCGCCGGGACTAGCGGCGAGCAGTTCTTC	CATSVAGTSGEQFF
NA	TRBV7-9	NA	TRBJ1-4	TGTGCCAGCAGCTACCGAACGGGAAAACTGTTTTTT	CASSYRTGKLFF
NA	TRBV5-1	NA	TRBJ1-4	TGCGCCAGCAGCTTGGGTGGAGGAACAGTTAATGAAAAACTGTTTTTT	CASSLGGGTVNEKLFF
TRBD1	TRBV27	NA	TRBJ1-1	TGTGCCAGCAGCCCACACAACCTCCCGGGACAGTTGAACACTGAAGCTTTCTTT	CASSPHNLPGQLNTEAFF
TRBD1	TRBV25-1	NA	TRBJ1-2	TGTGCCAGCAGTAGGGACAGAGCGACTTTCTACACCTTC	CASSRDRATFYTF
TRBD1	TRBV5-4	NA	TRBJ1-1	TGTGCCAGCAGCTTGGGAGACAGGGTCGGCACTGAAGCTTTCTTT	CASSLGDRVGTEAFF
NA	TRBV7-2	NA	TRBJ1-5	TGTGCCAGCAGCTTCCGGGATCAGCCCCAGCATTTT	CASSFRDQPQHF
NA	TRBV12-3/TRBV12-4	NA	TRBJ1-1	TGTGCCAGCAGGAGAAACGGGGAGTCGGTAGCTTTCTTT	CASRRNGESVAFF
NA	TRBV29-1	few	TRBJ1-1	TGCAGCGTTGAAGTCGGGGAGGGTGAAGCTTTCTTT	CSVEVGEGEAFF
TRBD1	TRBV2	NA	TRBJ2-7	TGTGCCAGCACCCAGACAGGGGCGTTATACGAGCAGTACTTC	CASTQTGALYEQYF
TRBD2	TRBV4-3	NA	TRBJ2-1	TGCGCCAGCAGCCAAGACCTCGCAACTAGCGGGAGGAATGAGCAGTTCTTC	CASSQDLATSGRNEQFF
NA	TRBV5-6	NA	TRBJ1-5	TGTGCCAGCAGCTTGGGGGACATCAGCAATCAGCCCCAGCATTTT	CASSLGDISNQPQHF
NA	TRBV6-5	NA	TRBJ2-7	TGTGCCAGCAGTAACCAGGGTAGTCAGTACTTC	CASSNQGSQYF
TRBD2	TRBV25-1	NA	TRBJ2-7	TGTGCCAGCAGTGAGACGGGAGGAAAGTACGAGCAGTACTTC	CASSETGGKYEQYF
TRBD1	TRBV19	NA	TRBJ2-7	TGTGCCAGTAGTCTACAGGGGTGGGGATACGAGCAGTACTTC	CASSLQGWGYEQYF
NA	TRBV5-1	NA	TRBJ2-2	TGCGCCAGCACAAGACAGGATGAAAACACCGGGGAGCTGTTTTTT	CASTRQDENTGELFF
TRBD2	TRBV6-4	NA	TRBJ2-3	TGTGCCAGCAGTGAAACTAGCGGGGGGCGCGATACGCAGTATTTT	CASSETSGGRDTQYF
NA	TRBV4-2	NA	TRBJ2-1	TGTGCCAGCAGCCCAGTCTTCGGGAATGAGCAGTTCTTC	CASSPVFGNEQFF
NA	TRBV28	NA	TRBJ1-1	TGTGCCAGCAGTTTCCGGGGGACCACTGAAGCTTTCTTT	CASSFRGTTEAFF
TRBD1	TRBV29-1	NA	TRBJ2-1	TGCAGCGTTGTGGGCAGGGGGCGAGGATTGGAGCAGTTCTTC	CSVVGRGRGLEQFF
NA	TRBV4-2	NA	TRBJ1-2	TGTGCCAGCAGCCAAGATCCACGGGGTAGCTATGGCTACACCTTC	CASSQDPRGSYGYTF
TRBD1	TRBV4-1	NA	TRBJ1-5	TGCGCCAGCAGCCAAGAGGGACAGGAGAATCAGCCCCAGCATTTT	CASSQEGQENQPQHF
NA	TRBV5-1	NA	TRBJ2-7	TGCGCCAGCAGCTTGACTAACTCTCCACCTTATGGGGAGCAGTACTTC	CASSLTNSPPYGEQYF
TRBD1	TRBV20-1	NA	TRBJ1-1	TGCAGTGCTAGTTCCGTTTACAGGACAGGGCGCCGGGACACTGAAGCTTTCTTT	CSASSVYRTGRRDTEAFF
TRBD1	TRBV2	NA	TRBJ1-1	TGTGCCAGCATGACAGGGGGCTTAGGCACTGAAGCTTTCTTT	CASMTGGLGTEAFF
TRBD2	TRBV27	NA	TRBJ2-7	TGTGCCAGCAGCTCCCTGGCCATAGCGGGATCCCACTACGAGCAGTACTTC	CASSSLAIAGSHYEQYF
TRBD1	TRBV19	few	TRBJ2-1	TGTGCCAGTTCAGGGGGACATAATAGCAATGAGCAGTTCTTC	CASSGGHNSNEQFF
NA	TRBV5-1	NA	TRBJ1-5	TGCGCCAGCAGCTTAGAAGGGAGGGGAGAGCCCCAGCATTTT	CASSLEGRGEPQHF
TRBD2	TRBV7-2	NA	TRBJ2-4	TGTGCCAGCAGCTCTTTAGCGGCTAGCGGGAGTGGGAACATTCAGTACTTC	CASSSLAASGSGNIQYF
TRBD1	TRBV7-2	once	TRBJ1-5	TGTGCCAGCAGCACGGGACAGCATCAGCCCCAGCATTTT	CASSTGQHQPQHF
NA	TRBV9	NA	TRBJ2-2	TGTGCCAGCAGCGTAGCAGGGAACACCGGGGAGCTGTTTTTT	CASSVAGNTGELFF
NA	TRBV27	NA	TRBJ2-7	TGTGCCAGCGCCCCACTCCCCTCCTATGCATCCTACGAGCAGTACTTC	CASAPLPSYASYEQYF
TRBD1	TRBV2	NA	TRBJ2-1	TGTGCCAGCAGCACCGACAGGGCAGGCGAGCAGTTCTTC	CASSTDRAGEQFF
NA	TRBV7-2	once	TRBJ1-5	TGTGCCAGCAGCTTACAGGGATTGGGTAGGGCCCAGCATTTT	CASSLQGLGRAQHF
NA	TRBV27	NA	TRBJ1-1	TGTGCCAGCAGCCTACTAATGCCGGAGGGCACTGAAGCTTTCTTT	CASSLLMPEGTEAFF
TRBD2	TRBV5-6	NA	TRBJ2-1	TGTGCCAGCAGCTTGGGGGTAGCGGGAGCCTACAATGAGCAGTTCTTC	CASSLGVAGAYNEQFF
NA	TRBV27	NA	TRBJ2-7	TGTGCCAGCAGTCCGGGGTTGCCCCTTGGGCGCTACGAGCAGTACTTC	CASSPGLPLGRYEQYF
NA	TRBV19	NA	TRBJ2-2	TGTGCCAGTAGTATTAGTCAAACCGGGGAGCTGTTTTTT	CASSISQTGELFF
NA	TRBV27	NA	TRBJ1-1	TGTGCCAGCAGTTTACAGGTGAACACTGAAGCTTTCTTT	CASSLQVNTEAFF
NA	TRBV18	NA	TRBJ1-2	TGTGCCAGCTCACCGGATGGGCAGTATGGCTACACCTTC	CASSPDGQYGYTF
NA	TRBV7-9	NA	TRBJ1-1	TGTGCCAGCAGCTTCCGGGACATTATGGTGACTGAAGCTTTCTTT	CASSFRDIMVTEAFF
NA	TRBV7-9	NA	TRBJ1-2	TGTGCCAGCAGCTCCTTGAGAGGGGGAGCTGGCTACACCTTC	CASSSLRGGAGYTF
TRBD1	TRBV19	NA	TRBJ1-2	TGTGCCAGTAGTCCCAGGACAGGGGACCACTATGGCTACACCTTC	CASSPRTGDHYGYTF
TRBD2	TRBV7-4	once	TRBJ2-5	TGTGCCAGCAGCTGGGAGCGGGAGGGAGAGACCCAGTACTTC	CASSWEREGETQYF
TRBD1	TRBV11-2	NA	TRBJ1-3	TGTGCCAGCAGCTCACAGGGGCCACGAAACACCATATATTTT	CASSSQGPRNTIYF
TRBD1	TRBV5-1	once	TRBJ1-2	TGCGCCAGCAGCTTCACACCGGGACAGGGAGGAAGCTATGGCTACACCTTC	CASSFTPGQGGSYGYTF